These 23 T cell receptor beta chains were sequenced from one sample in a study of cytomegalovirus exposure and HLA in healthy donors. The PCR contained 60 Vbeta and 13 Jbeta primers. Sequencing was performed with immunoSEQ multiplex PCR; in TCRdb, only in-frame clones are kept and a portion is missing. The top ten clones hold over 2% of a sample with some 120,000 clones, less than 70% of them seen once. The specimen sequenced was PBMCs. The receptors come from a woman aged 25 to 45 in good health and CMV-seronegative.

A word on this clone: In the same sample, other DNA sequences code for this CDR3. The V and J genes are TRBV28 and TRBJ1-2; the D gene is possibly TRBD1 (6 bases). The V end was cut by 6 bases, the J end by 2 bases, with 10 bases between. The CDR3 length is 13 residues. The V gene's germline CDR1 is MDHEN and CDR2 SYDVKM. The CDR3 sequence: CASSQGQNYGYTF. The CDR3 region has the DNA TGTGCCAGCAGCCAAGGACAGAACTATGGCTACACCTTC.

This clone was seen a single time. The chain is built from TRBV7-9 and TRBJ2-1; 9 bases are shared with TRBD2. Germline assignment: CDR1 SEHNR and CDR2 FQNEAQ (reference sequence). V lost 5 bases to trimming and J lost 8 bases; unmatched junction nucleotides: 13. This CDR3 has 16 amino acids. This CDR3 reads CASSGAGGPSFDEQFF. CDR3 bases: TGTGCCAGCAGCGGGGCGGGAGGGCCCTCCTTCGATGAGCAGTTCTTC. Drawing the rest from reference TRBV7-9 and TRBJ2-1, the complete variable domain is DTGVSQNPRHKITKRGQNVTFRCDPISEHNRLYWYRQTLGQGPEFLTYFQNEAQLEKSRLLSDRFSAERPKGSFSTLEIQRTEQGDSAMYLCASSGAGGPSFDEQFFGPGTRLTVL.

The chain uses TRBV19 and TRBJ1-1; D not resolved. CDR1 is LNHDA and CDR2 is SQIVND in the germline V gene (reference sequence). The V gene lost 7 bases and the J gene lost 0 bases, with 18 bases spanning the gap. The CDR3 length is 16 residues. CDR3 region: CASMAEFRVMNTEAFF. The CDR3 DNA follows: TGTGCCAGTATGGCCGAATTCCGGGTAATGAACACTGAAGCTTTCTTT.

The chain recombines TRBV4-1 with TRBJ2-5; maybe TRBD1 (6 bases). Germline V lookup: CDR1 MGHRA, CDR2 YSYEKL. This CDR3 is built from 14 residues. V dropped 4 bases and J dropped 4 bases, with 13 bases sitting between them. CDR3 protein: CASSPITGLETQYF. The CDR3, as DNA: TGCGCCAGCAGCCCCATCACAGGGTTAGAGACCCAGTACTTC.

The chain uses TRBV4-3 and TRBJ1-2; perhaps TRBD1 as D (6 bases). The CDR3 has 17 residues. From germline, CDR1 is LGHNA and CDR2 YSLEER. The V end lost 3 bases, the J end lost 0 bases, and 17 bases lay between the germline ends. CDR3 in amino acids: CASSHLSPGQSNYGYTF. The CDR3 nucleotides are TGCGCCAGCAGCCATCTCTCGCCGGGACAATCTAACTATGGCTACACCTTC.

This clone has only a few counts. V is TRBV27 and J is TRBJ2-7; the D is unclear. Germline V gene sequence: CDR1 MNHEY, CDR2 SMNVEV (reference sequence). The V and J ends lost 1 base and 3 bases respectively, with 10 bases between them. This CDR3 has 14 amino acids. The CDR3, as DNA: TGTGCCAGCAGTTTATTCCCAGCGTACTACGAGCAGTACTTC. This codes for CASSLFPAYYEQYF.

V usage is TRBV12-2 and J usage is TRBJ2-5; the DNA was not compared with TRBD2, the D call given in the table. TRBV12-2 is described as a pseudogene. The CDR3 extends over 15 amino acids. CDR3 sequence: CASRSRRGNQETQYF. Here the CDR3 DNA reads TGTGCAAGTCGCTCGCGTCGGGGTAATCAAGAGACCCAGTACTTC.

The chain uses TRBV19 and TRBJ2-2; 9 bases agree with TRBD1. Losses at the gene ends were 9 bases for V and 6 bases for J; bases not matched to a gene: 8. In germline, CDR1 is LNHDA, CDR2 SQIVND (reference sequence). The CDR3 has 14 amino acids. The CDR3: CASRKTGGSGELFF. The CDR3 region has the DNA TGTGCCAGCCGTAAGACAGGGGGTTCCGGGGAGCTGTTTTTT.

This clone was recorded once. The chain couples TRBV6-6 to TRBJ2-2, with a weak D call TRBD1 (5 bases). Germline CDR1 reads MNHNY; CDR2 reads SVGAGI (reference sequence). Trimming took off 0 bases at V and 5 bases at J, with 13 bases between the two ends. CDR3 size: 16 residues. CDR3 protein: CASSYSQGTGTGELFF. The CDR3 DNA follows: TGTGCCAGCAGTTACTCGCAGGGAACAGGAACCGGGGAGCTGTTTTTT.

The chain links TRBV29-1 to TRBJ2-5; 9 nucleotides align to TRBD2. V lost 6 bases, J lost 5 bases, and 16 bases stayed unmatched. CDR1 SQVTM and CDR2 ANQGSEA come from the germline V gene. This CDR3 spans 16 amino acids. The CDR3 DNA follows: TGCAGCGTCGCGGGGGGGAGTAGCGGGAGTCGGGAGACCCAGTACTTC. Its protein is CSVAGGSSGSRETQYF.

In the case of this clone: This same CDR3 is encoded by further DNA sequences in the sample. The chain employs TRBV27 and TRBJ1-6, with 8 bases identical to TRBD1. The CDR3 runs to 14 residues. Germline V lookup: CDR1 MNHEY, CDR2 SMNVEV (reference sequence). Trimming removed 5 bases from V and 9 bases from J; junction bases left unmatched: 6. The CDR3 DNA sequence: TGTGCCAGCAGTAGGACAGGGCGCGGTTCACCCCTCCACTTT. Encoded protein: CASSRTGRGSPLHF.

This clone has just a few counts. This chain connects TRBV19 to TRBJ1-2; the match to TRBD1 covers 8 bases. CDR3 length: 18 residues. Per the germline V gene, CDR1 is LNHDA and CDR2 is SQIVND (reference sequence). V was clipped by 4 bases and J by 1 base; unmatched bases: 14. The CDR3, as DNA: TGTGCCAGTAGTACAACTGACAGGGGCCGGGCCTTTAACTATGGCTACACCTTC. It codes for CASSTTDRGRAFNYGYTF.

The V call is TRBV28, the J call TRBJ2-1; 12 nucleotides line up with TRBD2. The germline gives CDR1 MDHEN, CDR2 SYDVKM. Trimming took 4 bases from V and 3 from J; bases not matched to a gene: 7. This CDR3 region has 17 residues. The CDR3 sequence: CASSSRLAGDIYNEQFF. The CDR3 DNA follows: TGTGCCAGCAGTTCCAGACTAGCGGGAGATATCTACAATGAGCAGTTCTTC.

This chain joins TRBV2 and TRBJ1-5; D is perhaps TRBD1 (5 bases). CDR1 is SNHLY, CDR2 FYNNEI, per germline. Between the trimmed V and J ends, which lost 6 bases and 5 bases, there was a span of 14 bases. The CDR3 is 14 amino acids. CDR3 DNA: TGTGCCAGCAGGGAGTGGGGGGAGGATCAGCCCCAGCATTTT. This translates into CASREWGEDQPQHF.

This clone was detected only a few times. The V call is TRBV7-6, the J call TRBJ2-3, with TRBD2 matching over 9 bases. From germline, CDR1 is SGHVS and CDR2 FNYEAQ. The CDR3 runs 15 residues. The V gene end was trimmed by 8 bases and the J gene end by 2 bases; junction bases not matched to a gene: 8. The chain's CDR3 is CASAGLAGITDTQYF. DNA of the CDR3: TGTGCCAGCGCCGGGCTAGCGGGGATCACAGATACGCAGTATTTT.

The V and J genes are TRBV5-1 and TRBJ1-1; TRBD1 agrees at 7 bases. V dropped 4 bases and J dropped 8; count of bases not matched to a gene: 17. Germline assignment: CDR1 SGHRS and CDR2 YFSETQ. CDR3 length equals 16 residues. CDR3 sequence (DNA): TGCGCCAGCAGCCCCCAGCCCCCGAAACAGGGGATCGAAGCTTTCTTT. Amino acids: CASSPQPPKQGIEAFF.

This clone was seen a few times. The CDR3 sequence is CATSETGYTEAFF. The CDR3 DNA reads as TGTGCCACCAGCGAGACGGGGTACACTGAAGCTTTCTTT. V and J are TRBV15 and TRBJ1-1; D not certain. Germline V CDR1 and CDR2: LNHNV, YYDKDF (reference sequence). Trimming stripped 5 bases from V and 3 bases from J, with 10 bases between. The CDR3 length is 13 residues.

The V and J genes are TRBV5-1 and TRBJ1-2, with 7 bases identical to TRBD1. Trimming took 1 base from V and 0 from J; bases not matched to a gene: 3. The germline V gene has CDR1 SGHRS and CDR2 YFSETQ. This CDR3 has 15 residues. In DNA form, the CDR3 reads TGCGCCAGCAGCTTGCGGCAGGGGGCTAACTATGGCTACACCTTC. Encoded protein: CASSLRQGANYGYTF.

The sample holds a few counts of this clone. This chain uses TRBV11-2 with TRBJ1-3; TRBD1 might be the D (6 bases). The germline CDR1 and CDR2 sequences are SGHAT and FQNNGV. V dropped 7 bases and J dropped 0 bases, with 10 bases sitting between them. CDR3 size: 14 residues. The CDR3 here is CASNDRSSGNTIYF. The CDR3 DNA follows: TGTGCCAGCAACGACAGGAGCTCTGGAAACACCATATATTTT.

V gene TRBV5-5 combines with J gene TRBJ2-2; a possible D gene is TRBD2 (7 bases). The CDR3 extends over 17 amino acids. CDR1 is SGHKS, CDR2 YYEKEE, per germline (reference sequence). Trimming left V 2 bases short and J 1 base short, with 15 bases between. The CDR3 is CASSFSKGGLNTGELFF. The CDR3 DNA reads as TGTGCCAGCAGCTTCAGTAAGGGGGGGTTGAACACCGGGGAGCTGTTTTTT.

This rearrangement joins TRBV7-9 to TRBJ2-7, with a weak D call TRBD1 (6 bases). CDR3 length: 13 amino acids. V shed 3 bases and J shed 3 bases, with 9 bases lying between them. The germline V gene has CDR1 SEHNR and CDR2 FQNEAQ (reference sequence). The DNA for the CDR3 is TGTGCCAGCAGCTTCACAGGGTACTACGAGCAGTACTTC. As protein: CASSFTGYYEQYF.

V gene TRBV20-1 combines with J gene TRBJ1-4; D remains ambiguous. The V end was cut by 3 bases, the J end by 8 bases, with 7 bases between. This CDR3 spans 11 amino acids. Germline-derived CDR1 and CDR2 are DFQATT and SNEGSKA (reference sequence). CDR3 amino acids: CSASTREKLFF. CDR3 nucleotide sequence: TGCAGTGCTAGCACCAGGGAAAAACTGTTTTTT.

This chain joins TRBV5-1 and TRBJ1-3; TRBD1 matches 9 bases. The CDR3 spans 16 residues. Germline V gives CDR1 SGHRS, CDR2 YFSETQ. Trimming cost V 4 bases and J 1 base; bases outside gene matches: 6. CDR3 region: CASSVLQGASGNTIYF. CDR3 sequence (DNA): TGCGCCAGCAGCGTTTTACAGGGGGCGTCTGGAAACACCATATATTTT.